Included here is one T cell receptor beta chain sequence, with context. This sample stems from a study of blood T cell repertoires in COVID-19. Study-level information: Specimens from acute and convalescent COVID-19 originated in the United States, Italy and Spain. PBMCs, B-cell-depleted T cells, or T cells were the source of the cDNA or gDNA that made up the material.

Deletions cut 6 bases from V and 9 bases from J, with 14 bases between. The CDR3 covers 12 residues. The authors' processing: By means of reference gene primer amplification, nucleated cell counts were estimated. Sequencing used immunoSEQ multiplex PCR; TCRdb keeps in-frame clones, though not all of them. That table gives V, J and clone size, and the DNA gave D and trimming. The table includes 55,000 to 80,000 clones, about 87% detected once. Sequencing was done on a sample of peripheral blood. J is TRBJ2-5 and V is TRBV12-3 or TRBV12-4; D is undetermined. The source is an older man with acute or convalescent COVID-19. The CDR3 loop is CASRFDVQAQYF. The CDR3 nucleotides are TGTGCCAGCAGATTCGACGTCCAGGCCCAGTACTTC.